Below are 30 T cell receptor beta chains sequenced from a single sample in a study of cytomegalovirus exposure and HLA in healthy donors. Libraries were prepared by immunoSEQ multiplex PCR; TCRdb keeps only in-frame clonotypes and omits some of them. The data hold 220,000 or so clones, with 80% to 85% observed a single time. The sample comprised PBMCs. All receptors come from a woman aged 30 to 39 in good health and CMV-seropositive.

J is TRBJ2-1 and V is TRBV10-1; no definite D call. CDR3 size: 12 residues. The germline CDR1 and CDR2 sequences are WNHNN and SYGVQD (reference sequence). Between the trimmed V and J ends, which lost 2 bases and 4 bases, there was a span of 3 bases. The CDR3: CASSEGYNEQFF. The CDR3 DNA reads TGCGCCAGCAGTGAGGGGTACAATGAGCAGTTCTTC.

This clone has a single count. The chain employs TRBV30 and TRBJ2-7; 8 nucleotides line up with TRBD1. V gave up 1 base and J gave up 6 bases; unmatched junction bases: 8. This CDR3 region has 14 residues. From germline, CDR1 is GTSNPN and CDR2 SVGIG (reference sequence). CDR3 bases: TGTGCCTGGAGTGAAGGCAGGGGGCCATCCGAGCAGTACTTC. Translation gives CAWSEGRGPSEQYF. Complete variable domain (other parts from reference TRBV30 and TRBJ2-7): SQTIHQWPATLVQPVGSPLSLECTVEGTSNPNLYWYRQAAGRGLQLLFYSVGIGQISSEVPQNLSASRPQDRQFILSSKKLLLSDSGFYLCAWSEGRGPSEQYFGPGTRLTVT.

This chain connects TRBV30 to TRBJ2-1; 11 bases line up with TRBD2. This CDR3 spans 15 amino acids. Trimming cost V 5 bases and J 9 bases; bases outside gene matches: 12. Germline V gene sequence: CDR1 GTSNPN, CDR2 SVGIG (reference sequence). CDR3 region: CAWGQGTSGEGEQFF. DNA for the CDR3: TGTGCCTGGGGACAAGGGACTAGCGGAGAAGGTGAGCAGTTCTTC.

V usage is TRBV7-8 and J usage is TRBJ1-1; no clear D gene. The CDR3 has 13 residues. CDR1 and CDR2 from the germline V gene are SGHVS and FQNEAQ. Trimming took off 2 bases at V and 8 bases at J, with 12 bases between the two ends. Here the CDR3 reads CASSLPVKTEAFF. The CDR3 region has the DNA TGTGCCAGCAGCTTACCGGTAAAAACAGAAGCTTTCTTT. Complete variable domain (other parts from reference TRBV7-8 and TRBJ1-1): GAGVSQSPRYKVAKRGQDVALRCDPISGHVSLFWYQQALGQGPEFLTYFQNEAQLDKSGLPSDRFFAERPEGSVSTLKIQRTQQEDSAVYLCASSLPVKTEAFFGQGTRLTVV.

The J gene is TRBJ2-3, the V gene TRBV11-2; perhaps D is TRBD1 or TRBD2 (6 bases each). Germline lookup yields CDR1 SGHAT and CDR2 FQNNGV. The V and J ends lost 2 bases and 7 bases respectively, with 16 bases between them. There are 15 residues in the CDR3. CDR3 DNA: TGTGCCAGCAGCTTATACGACCCGGGGGCATATACGCAGTATTTT. Encoded protein: CASSLYDPGAYTQYF.

The chain employs TRBV7-6 and TRBJ2-7; 12 nucleotides line up with TRBD2. Germline CDR1 SGHVS, CDR2 FNYEAQ. This CDR3 has 16 residues. Trimming removed 0 bases from V and 7 bases from J; junction bases left unmatched: 7. This CDR3 is CASSLAATSGRGEQYF. DNA of the CDR3: TGTGCCAGCAGCTTAGCGGCGACTAGCGGGAGAGGTGAGCAGTACTTC.

This clone has a single count. The chain has TRBV27 and TRBJ2-7; 9 nucleotides align to TRBD1. The CDR3 contains 15 residues. Germline loops: CDR1 MNHEY, CDR2 SMNVEV (reference sequence). The junction had 8 bases not matched to a gene; V was cut back by 5 bases and J by 3 bases. CDR3 loop: CASSRTGTGNYEQYF. CDR3 in DNA: TGTGCCAGCAGTCGAACGGGGACAGGGAACTACGAGCAGTACTTC.

The V call is TRBV7-2, the J call TRBJ2-7; tentatively, D is TRBD2 (5 bases). Germline V gene sequence: CDR1 SGHTA, CDR2 FQGNSA. V dropped 4 bases and J dropped 5 bases, with 15 bases sitting between them. The CDR3 loop spans 14 amino acids. The CDR3: CASSSVAGVHEQYF. The DNA for the CDR3 is TGTGCCAGCAGCTCGGTGGCGGGCGTGCACGAGCAGTACTTC.

The chain uses TRBV30 and TRBJ2-7, with D hard to call. Deletions cut 2 bases from V and 2 bases from J, with 4 bases between. This CDR3 contains 11 residues. Germline CDR1 reads GTSNPN; CDR2 reads SVGIG (reference sequence). CDR3: CAWSWTYEQYF. For the CDR3, the DNA is TGTGCCTGGAGTTGGACCTACGAGCAGTACTTC.

This rearrangement joins TRBV28 to TRBJ1-2; TRBD1 might be the D (5 bases). V was pared by 3 bases and J by 0 bases, with 8 bases between. Germline CDR1 is MDHEN and CDR2 is SYDVKM. There are 14 residues in the CDR3. The CDR3 region is CASSFGGPNYGYTF. The CDR3, as DNA: TGTGCCAGCAGTTTTGGGGGACCTAACTATGGCTACACCTTC.

This clone was recorded a few times. The chain employs TRBV30 and TRBJ1-2; unclear D gene. The CDR3 runs to 13 residues. CDR1 GTSNPN and CDR2 SVGIG come from the germline V gene (reference sequence). V was pared by 4 bases and J by 2 bases, with 11 bases between. Written as DNA, the CDR3 is TGTGCCTGGACACCGTGGAGGAACTATGGCTACACCTTC. Translating gives CAWTPWRNYGYTF.

This chain joins TRBV5-5 and TRBJ2-7; D call uncertain. Trimming removed 0 bases at V and 2 bases at J, with 3 bases between. Germline V gives CDR1 SGHKS, CDR2 YYEKEE (reference sequence). CDR3 length: 12 amino acids. The CDR3 is CASSLGTYEQYF. CDR3 nucleotides: TGTGCCAGCAGCTTGGGGACCTACGAGCAGTACTTC.

The chain joins TRBV7-9 to TRBJ2-7; D remains ambiguous. The germline V gene has CDR1 SEHNR and CDR2 FQNEAQ (reference sequence). V was trimmed by 2 bases and J by 4 bases, leaving 9 bases between them. The CDR3 consists of 13 residues. CDR3 sequence reads: CASSLLTEYEQYF. The CDR3 DNA follows: TGTGCCAGCAGCTTACTTACGGAGTACGAGCAGTACTTC.

The rearrangement uses TRBV19 and TRBJ2-6; D perhaps matches TRBD2 (8 bases). This CDR3 has 17 residues. Germline V gene lookup returns CDR1 LNHDA and CDR2 SQIVND (reference sequence). Between the trimmed V and J ends, which lost 7 bases and 0 bases, there was a span of 16 bases. The chain's CDR3 is CASTSGGDSSGANVLTF. The CDR3 DNA follows: TGTGCCAGTACCTCGGGAGGGGACAGCTCTGGGGCCAACGTCCTGACTTTC.

This clone has more than one count but fewer than ten. The chain's CDR3 is CASSLGGLDFSGANVLTF. For the CDR3, the DNA is TGTGCCAGCAGCTTGGGGGGACTGGATTTCTCTGGGGCCAACGTCCTGACTTTC. The V call is TRBV7-8, the J call TRBJ2-6; a possible D gene is TRBD2 (6 bases). Germline lookup yields CDR1 SGHVS and CDR2 FQNEAQ. V gave up 3 bases and J gave up 0 bases, with 15 bases separating them. This CDR3 has 18 amino acids.

The V gene is TRBV4-3, the J gene TRBJ1-5, with D perhaps matching TRBD1 (6 bases). The ends were cut back, 4 bases at V and 0 bases at J, with 10 bases in the middle. Germline V gene lookup returns CDR1 LGHNA and CDR2 YSLEER. The CDR3 extends over 15 amino acids. This CDR3 is CASSPGVYSNQPQHF. For the CDR3, the DNA is TGCGCCAGCAGCCCAGGGGTCTATAGCAATCAGCCCCAGCATTTT.

The genes are TRBV6-6 and TRBJ2-7; TRBD2 matches at 9 bases. V gave up 4 bases and J gave up 5 bases; unmatched junction bases: 6. The CDR3 spans 14 residues. Germline loops: CDR1 MNHNY, CDR2 SVGAGI (reference sequence). CDR3 residues: CASSFSGSRHEQYF. The DNA for the CDR3 is TGTGCCAGCAGTTTTAGCGGGAGTAGGCACGAGCAGTACTTC.

The rearrangement uses TRBV27 and TRBJ1-1; 9 nucleotides agree with TRBD1. CDR1 and CDR2 from the germline V gene are MNHEY and SMNVEV (reference sequence). The J segment lost 7 bases and the V segment lost 4 bases, leaving 10 bases of the junction unmatched. This CDR3 spans 15 amino acids. The CDR3, as DNA: TGTGCCAGCAGTTCATATGGGACAGGGTCGATTGAAGCTTTCTTT. As protein: CASSSYGTGSIEAFF.

This chain joins TRBV19 and TRBJ2-3, with D possibly TRBD2 on 6 matching bases. The CDR3 has 14 amino acids. The germline V gene has CDR1 LNHDA and CDR2 SQIVND (reference sequence). Trimming left V 9 bases short and J 2 bases short, with 15 bases between. The CDR3 loop reads CASRGSRDTDTQYF. In DNA form, the CDR3 reads TGTGCCAGCCGGGGGAGTCGGGACACAGATACGCAGTATTTT. The full variable domain, with the rest looked up from reference TRBV19 and TRBJ2-3, is DGGITQSPKYLFRKEGQNVTLSCEQNLNHDAMYWYRQDPGQGLRLIYYSQIVNDFQKGDIAEGYSVSREKKESFPLTVTSAQKNPTAFYLCASRGSRDTDTQYFGPGTRLTVL.

V and J are TRBV5-1 and TRBJ2-1, with 8 bases lining up with TRBD2. There are 15 residues in the CDR3. Germline V gene sequence: CDR1 SGHRS, CDR2 YFSETQ. J was trimmed by 7 bases and V by 3 bases; bases with no gene match: 9. The CDR3 coding sequence is TGCGCCAGCAGCTACAACTCGGGGGGGATGAATGAGCAGTTCTTC. Residues: CASSYNSGGMNEQFF.

A few counts support this clone. The chain employs TRBV6-5 and TRBJ2-7; D is ambiguous. This CDR3 comprises 15 residues. Germline V gene data show CDR1 as MNHEY and CDR2 as SVGAGI. Trimming shortened V by 2 bases and J by 5 bases, and 16 bases separated the two germline ends. CDR3 amino acids: CASSYGVASTDEQYF. CDR3 coding DNA: TGTGCCAGCAGTTACGGGGTCGCCTCTACCGACGAGCAGTACTTC.

This chain connects TRBV29-1 to TRBJ1-2, with a weak D call TRBD1 (5 bases). CDR1 and CDR2 (germline): SQVTM, ANQGSEA. The V end lost 7 bases, the J end lost 3 bases, and 15 bases lay between the germline ends. The CDR3 covers 13 residues. Here the CDR3 reads CSATVGEDYGYTF. CDR3 DNA: TGCAGCGCTACCGTAGGGGAGGACTATGGCTACACCTTC.

This clone was counted only a few times. The gene calls are TRBV5-1 and TRBJ1-2; no clear D gene. Germline V gives CDR1 SGHRS, CDR2 YFSETQ. The CDR3 sequence is 13 residues long. Trimming pared 5 bases from V and 2 bases from J, leaving 10 bases between. CDR3 protein: CASSKEGNYGYTF. CDR3 bases: TGCGCCAGCAGTAAGGAAGGGAACTATGGCTACACCTTC.

This clone was recorded only once. This chain uses TRBV5-6 with TRBJ2-5, with D perhaps matching TRBD2 (5 bases). The CDR3 runs 16 residues. Between the trimmed V and J ends, which lost 1 base and 2 bases, there was a span of 15 bases. Germline V CDR1 and CDR2: SGHDT, YYEEEE. The CDR3, as DNA: TGTGCCAGCAGCTTGTTTGCTGGACTTTGGCAAGAGACCCAGTACTTC. This gives the protein CASSLFAGLWQETQYF.

The chain carries TRBV25-1 and TRBJ2-2, with D perhaps being TRBD1 or TRBD2 (6 bases each). The CDR3 has 15 residues. CDR1 is MGHDK and CDR2 is SYGVNS in the germline V gene. V was pared by 1 base and J by 4 bases, with 10 bases between. CDR3 protein: CASSEWGARTGELFF. The DNA for the CDR3 is TGTGCCAGCAGTGAATGGGGGGCCCGCACCGGGGAGCTGTTTTTT.

This sequence joins TRBV5-6 and TRBJ1-2; D is unclear. The germline V gene encodes CDR1 SGHDT and CDR2 YYEEEE. Trimming took off 2 bases at V and 4 bases at J, with 12 bases between the two ends. The CDR3 length is 14 residues. CDR3 nucleotide sequence: TGTGCCAGCAGCTTTAGTCCCGGCCGCTATGGCTACACCTTC. It yields the protein CASSFSPGRYGYTF.

The chain links TRBV6-5 to TRBJ1-1; D gene ambiguous. Germline lookup yields CDR1 MNHEY and CDR2 SVGAGI. Deletions cut 4 bases from V and 4 bases from J, with 13 bases between. This CDR3 is 14 amino acids long. CDR3 bases: TGTGCCAGCAGTTCACTCGGGAGAAGCACTGAAGCTTTCTTT. Translated, it gives CASSSLGRSTEAFF.

The V gene is TRBV25-1, the J gene TRBJ1-5, with D uncertain. Between the trimmed V and J ends, which lost 6 bases and 4 bases, there was a span of 4 bases. Germline assignment: CDR1 MGHDK and CDR2 SYGVNS. This CDR3 has 11 amino acids. The CDR3 DNA reads TGTGCCAGCAGCCAAAATCAGCCCCAGCATTTT. This encodes CASSQNQPQHF. Supplemented by reference TRBV25-1 and TRBJ1-5, the full variable domain reads EADIYQTPRYLVIGTGKKITLECSQTMGHDKMYWYQQDPGMELHLIHYSYGVNSTEKGDLSSESTVSRIRTEHFPLTLESARPSHTSQYLCASSQNQPQHFGDGTRLSIL.

This clone was counted a single time. V usage is TRBV14 and J usage is TRBJ2-7; 13 bases map to TRBD2. Trimming took 4 bases from V and 3 from J; bases not matched to a gene: 9. The CDR3 is 17 amino acids. Germline V gives CDR1 SGHDN, CDR2 FVKESK. The CDR3 DNA sequence: TGTGCCAGCAGCCCCGGGACTAGCGGGATCATTATCTACGAGCAGTACTTC. Translating gives CASSPGTSGIIIYEQYF.

The J gene is TRBJ2-6, the V gene TRBV6-4, with a weak D call TRBD2 (5 bases). CDR3 length: 16 residues. The V end lost 0 bases, the J end lost 1 base, and 7 bases lay between the germline ends. Germline CDR1 and CDR2: MRHNA and SNTAGT. The CDR3 loop is CASSDSSGSGANVLTF. DNA of the CDR3: TGTGCCAGCAGTGACTCGTCGGGGTCTGGGGCCAACGTCCTGACTTTC.